This passage covers 32 T cell receptor beta chains from one sample sequenced in a study of Ad26.COV2.S vaccination and SARS-CoV-2 variants. Treatment given: some 20 received Ad26.COV2.S at low or high dose, single or two shots; about 5 received placebo; per-sample allocation not given. Samples came from day 63 after the first vaccine or placebo injection. TCRdb's copy holds only in-frame clones and misses some; the assay was immunoSEQ multiplex PCR. The sample has about 350,000 clones, about 87% seen once; the top ten hold around 6.4%. The sequenced sample was peripheral blood, obtained in a trial of Ad26.COV2.S vaccine versus placebo. These receptors all come from a person between 18 and 65 years old who received the Ad26.COV2.S COVID-19 vaccine or a placebo.

The rearrangement joins TRBV7-2 to TRBJ2-3, with 13 nucleotides matching TRBD2. CDR1 is SGHTA and CDR2 is FQGNSA in the germline V gene. CDR3 length equals 16 residues. Trimming at V came to 4 bases and at J to 5 bases, leaving 6 bases not matched to a gene. The CDR3 DNA reads as TGTGCCAGCAGCTCCTCACTAGCGGGGGGGCGAGATACGCAGTATTTT. This gives the protein CASSSSLAGGRDTQYF. The full variable domain, completed using reference TRBV7-2 and TRBJ2-3, is GAGVSQSPSNKVTEKGKDVELRCDPISGHTALYWYRQSLGQGLEFLIYFQGNSAPDKSGLPSDRFSAERTGGSVSTLTIQRTQQEDSAVYLCASSSSLAGGRDTQYFGPGTRLTVL.

The J gene is TRBJ2-6, the V gene TRBV29-1; the D is unclear. Germline V gene data show CDR1 as SQVTM and CDR2 as ANQGSEA. The CDR3 is made up of 15 amino acids. Trimming removed 7 bases at V and 4 bases at J, with 17 bases between. This chain's CDR3 is CSADFGMLGANVLTF. Here the CDR3 DNA reads TGCAGCGCCGATTTTGGGATGTTAGGGGCCAACGTCCTGACTTTC.

The CDR3 is CASSLGDRVGEQYF. CDR3 coding DNA: TGCGCCAGCAGCTTGGGCGACAGGGTGGGCGAGCAGTACTTC. The J gene is TRBJ2-7, the V gene TRBV5-1, with 7 bases fitting TRBD1. The CDR3 runs to 14 residues. V lost 0 bases to trimming and J lost 6 bases; unmatched junction nucleotides: 6. CDR1 SGHRS and CDR2 YFSETQ come from the germline V gene. Filled out from reference TRBV5-1 and TRBJ2-7, the complete variable domain reads KAGVTQTPRYLIKTRGQQVTLSCSPISGHRSVSWYQQTPGQGLQFLFEYFSETQRNKGNFPGRFSGRQFSNSRSEMNVSTLELGDSALYLCASSLGDRVGEQYFGPGTRLTVT.

The chain couples TRBV18 to TRBJ2-7; TRBD1 aligns across 8 bases. The germline gives CDR1 KGHSH, CDR2 LQKENI. The CDR3 runs 17 residues. Trimming removed 0 bases from V and 2 bases from J; junction bases left unmatched: 9. The CDR3 reads CASSPPTRGLLTYEQYF. The CDR3 DNA follows: TGTGCCAGCTCACCACCAACCAGGGGGCTCTTAACCTACGAGCAGTACTTC.

This chain joins TRBV4-2 and TRBJ2-3; 7 nucleotides align to TRBD2. Germline lookup yields CDR1 LGHNA and CDR2 YNFKEQ. The CDR3 loop spans 17 amino acids. Trimming removed 0 bases from V and 0 bases from J; junction bases left unmatched: 6. CDR3: CASSQDSGGGSTDTQYF. Here the CDR3 DNA reads TGTGCCAGCAGCCAAGATTCCGGCGGGGGTAGCACAGATACGCAGTATTTT.

The rearrangement links TRBV4-3 to TRBJ2-7; 9 nucleotides align to TRBD1. In germline, CDR1 is LGHNA, CDR2 YSLEER. This CDR3 has 14 amino acids. J was trimmed by 3 bases and V by 1 base; bases with no gene match: 1. The DNA of the CDR3 is TGCGCCAGCAGCCAAGCGACAGGGGGCTACGAGCAGTACTTC. This encodes CASSQATGGYEQYF.

J is TRBJ2-1 and V is TRBV7-2; 7 bases are a match to TRBD2. Per germline, CDR1 SGHTA and CDR2 FQGNSA. This CDR3 has 14 amino acids. Germline trimming cut 5 bases from V and 8 bases from J; bases unmatched to any gene: 9. The DNA of the CDR3 is TGTGCCAGCAGCCCGCGGACTAGTTTGCATGAGCAGTTCTTC. Its protein is CASSPRTSLHEQFF.

The rearrangement uses TRBV3-1 (or the pseudogene TRBV3-2) and TRBJ2-7; D remains unclear. This CDR3 has 13 residues. Germline V CDR1 and CDR2: LGHDT, YNNKEL (reference sequence). Trimming removed 2 bases at V and 3 bases at J, with 8 bases between. CDR3 residues: CASSQSPVYEQYF. CDR3 sequence (DNA): TGTGCCAGCAGCCAAAGCCCAGTCTACGAGCAGTACTTC.

This chain uses TRBV29-1 with TRBJ1-1, with TRBD1 matching over 9 bases. V lost 6 bases, J lost 7 bases, and 9 bases stayed unmatched. The V gene's germline CDR1 is SQVTM and CDR2 ANQGSEA. This CDR3 spans 13 amino acids. CDR3 nucleotide sequence: TGCAGCGTCGGCCTGACAGGGGGGGGTGAAGCTTTCTTT. Its protein product is CSVGLTGGGEAFF.

The count of this clone is one. The genes are TRBV9 and TRBJ2-5, with D perhaps matching TRBD2 (6 bases). The germline gives CDR1 SGDLS, CDR2 YYNGEE. V shed 5 bases and J shed 1 base, with 12 bases lying between them. This CDR3 is built from 14 residues. The CDR3 loop is CASSTSPIQETQYF. The CDR3 DNA reads TGTGCCAGCAGTACTAGCCCGATCCAAGAGACCCAGTACTTC. Filled out from reference TRBV9 and TRBJ2-5, the complete variable domain reads DSGVTQTPKHLITATGQRVTLRCSPRSGDLSVYWYQQSLDQGLQFLIQYYNGEERAKGNILERFSAQQFPDLHSELNLSSLELGDSALYFCASSTSPIQETQYFGPGTRLLVL.

The V and J genes are TRBV18 and TRBJ2-7, with no clear D. Looked up from germline, CDR1 is KGHSH and CDR2 is LQKENI. The CDR3 covers 14 residues. Trimming left V 3 bases short and J 4 bases short, with 13 bases between. The DNA of the CDR3 is TGTGCCAGCTCACCCCGGACGGATACTTACGAGCAGTACTTC. Amino acids: CASSPRTDTYEQYF.

The count of this clone is one. The CDR3 reads CASSMGPRAYKNYGYTF. The DNA of the CDR3 is TGTGCCAGTAGTATGGGCCCTCGCGCGTACAAGAACTATGGCTACACCTTC. V is TRBV19 and J is TRBJ1-2, with D hard to call. With 3 bases removed from V and 2 bases from J, the gap between germline ends came to 19 bases. The CDR3 has 17 amino acids. Per the germline V gene, CDR1 is LNHDA and CDR2 is SQIVND (reference sequence).

V usage is TRBV6-5 and J usage is TRBJ2-7; 10 bases align to TRBD1. J was trimmed by 5 bases and V by 2 bases; bases with no gene match: 6. CDR3 length: 15 amino acids. The germline gives CDR1 MNHEY, CDR2 SVGAGI. This chain's CDR3 is CASSYRTGGVNEQYF. CDR3 nucleotide sequence: TGTGCCAGCAGTTACCGGACAGGGGGTGTCAACGAGCAGTACTTC.

This clone was counted only a few times. This rearrangement joins TRBV5-6 to TRBJ1-6, with a tentative D call TRBD1 (5 bases). There are 17 residues in the CDR3. V dropped 4 bases and J dropped 9 bases, with 23 bases sitting between them. Germline values: CDR1 SGHDT, CDR2 YYEEEE. The CDR3 here is CASSPRRSGSVGSPLHF. The CDR3 DNA reads as TGTGCCAGCAGCCCCCGCCGGTCAGGGTCCGTGGGTTCACCCCTCCACTTT.

The genes are TRBV18 and TRBJ2-3, with TRBD1 matching 8 bases. CDR3 size: 15 residues. Germline lookup yields CDR1 KGHSH and CDR2 LQKENI. J lost 3 bases, V lost 4 bases, and 6 bases had no gene match. DNA for the CDR3: TGTGCCAGCTCACTAGACAGGGGACGAACAGATACGCAGTATTTT. This codes for CASSLDRGRTDTQYF. Full variable domain (missing parts from reference TRBV18 and TRBJ2-3): NAGVMQNPRHLVRRRGQEARLRCSPMKGHSHVYWYRQLPEEGLKFMVYLQKENIIDESGMPKERFSAEFPKEGPSILRIQQVVRGDSAAYFCASSLDRGRTDTQYFGPGTRLTVL.

The chain employs TRBV6-5 and TRBJ2-1; a weak D match, TRBD2 (6 bases). The CDR3 runs 14 residues. Germline values: CDR1 MNHEY, CDR2 SVGAGI. V lost 7 bases to trimming and J lost 0 bases, with 10 bases between them. CDR3 amino acids: CASTVADSYNEQFF. As DNA, the CDR3 is TGTGCCAGCACCGTAGCGGACTCCTACAATGAGCAGTTCTTC.

This chain uses TRBV5-1 with TRBJ2-2, with 8 bases identical to TRBD1. V trimming: 1 base; J trimming: 7 bases; junction bases outside the gene matches: 9. Germline CDR1 and CDR2: SGHRS and YFSETQ. CDR3 length equals 16 residues. CDR3 region: CASSLFSGQGLGELFF. The CDR3 bases are TGCGCCAGCAGCTTGTTCTCAGGACAGGGCCTCGGGGAGCTGTTTTTT.

This clone is a singleton in its sample. The gene calls are TRBV29-1 and TRBJ2-3; no clear D gene. V gave up 3 bases and J gave up 2 bases, with 6 bases separating them. This CDR3 spans 12 amino acids. The germline gives CDR1 SQVTM, CDR2 ANQGSEA. In nucleotides, the CDR3 is TGCAGCGTTGAGAGAGACACAGATACGCAGTATTTT. Translating gives CSVERDTDTQYF.

This rearrangement joins TRBV7-9 to TRBJ2-5; 7 bases agree with TRBD2. The length of the CDR3 is 14 residues. CDR1 is SEHNR and CDR2 is FQNEAQ in the germline V gene (reference sequence). The trim removed 7 bases at V and 4 bases at J, leaving 9 bases unmatched. The CDR3 region is CASNRGEGRETQYF. In nucleotides, the CDR3 is TGTGCCAGCAACCGAGGGGAGGGGAGAGAGACCCAGTACTTC. Drawing the rest from reference TRBV7-9 and TRBJ2-5, the complete variable domain is DTGVSQNPRHKITKRGQNVTFRCDPISEHNRLYWYRQTLGQGPEFLTYFQNEAQLEKSRLLSDRFSAERPKGSFSTLEIQRTEQGDSAMYLCASNRGEGRETQYFGPGTRLLVL.

In DNA, the CDR3 is TGTGCCAGCAGCTTACAGGGGGCTTGGGATACGCAGTATTTT. Its translation: CASSLQGAWDTQYF. The gene calls are TRBV7-9 and TRBJ2-3; TRBD1 matches 8 bases. The CDR3 is 14 residues long. Germline V CDR1 and CDR2: SEHNR, FQNEAQ (reference sequence). Trimming took 2 bases from V and 6 from J; bases not matched to a gene: 4.

V and J are TRBV5-8 and TRBJ2-5, with 10 bases lining up with TRBD1. The CDR3 length is 17 residues. J lost 5 bases, V lost 2 bases, and 12 bases had no gene match. The germline V gene has CDR1 SGHTS and CDR2 YDEGEE. The CDR3, as DNA: TGTGCCAGCAGCTTCAGGGAAGTTGGGACAGGGGTGGAGACCCAGTACTTC. Protein product: CASSFREVGTGVETQYF. Full variable domain (outside the CDR3, taken from reference TRBV5-8 and TRBJ2-5): EAGVTQSPTHLIKTRGQQATLRCSPISGHTSVYWYQQALGLGLQFLLWYDEGEERNRGNFPPRFSGRQFPNYSSELNVNALELEDSALYLCASSFREVGTGVETQYFGPGTRLLVL.

The chain joins TRBV6-5 to TRBJ2-1; D gene uncertain. Germline V gene data show CDR1 as MNHEY and CDR2 as SVGAGI. The CDR3 runs to 12 residues. V was pared by 5 bases and J by 9 bases, with 11 bases between. CDR3 amino acids: CASSPPLVEQFF. CDR3 DNA sequence: TGTGCCAGCAGTCCCCCCCTCGTTGAGCAGTTCTTC.

This clone was seen only a few times. The rearrangement links TRBV29-1 to TRBJ2-7; 8 bases map to TRBD2. V shed 8 bases, J shed 3 bases, and the junction held 9 bases outside the gene matches. The V gene's germline CDR1 is SQVTM and CDR2 ANQGSEA. The CDR3 runs to 13 residues. The CDR3 loop is CSTDPGTSYEQYF. In DNA, the CDR3 is TGCAGCACCGACCCCGGGACTAGCTACGAGCAGTACTTC.

The rearrangement links TRBV28 to TRBJ2-2, with a tentative D call TRBD2 (6 bases). This CDR3 has 13 amino acids. Germline-derived CDR1 and CDR2 are MDHEN and SYDVKM. The V end was cut by 2 bases, the J end by 6 bases, with 7 bases between. CDR3 DNA sequence: TGTGCCAGCAGTTTAGGGGGGTCCGGGGAGCTGTTTTTT. This gives the protein CASSLGGSGELFF.

V and J are TRBV5-6 and TRBJ2-7; weak D call: TRBD1 (5 bases). The CDR3 sequence is 15 residues long. V lost 4 bases and J 2 bases, leaving 16 bases between the germline ends. Germline CDR1 reads SGHDT; CDR2 reads YYEEEE. In DNA, the CDR3 is TGTGCCAGCAGCCTCAGGGTAGGGATTACCTACGAGCAGTACTTC. Translating gives CASSLRVGITYEQYF.

The gene calls are TRBV7-2 and TRBJ1-2, with D possibly being TRBD1 (6 bases). Germline values: CDR1 SGHTA, CDR2 FQGNSA. The CDR3 runs to 15 residues. V was clipped by 2 bases and J by 1 base, with 11 bases between them. The CDR3 is CASSLHRAINYGYTF. As DNA, the CDR3 is TGTGCCAGCAGCTTACACAGGGCAATTAACTATGGCTACACCTTC.

The chain is built from TRBV27 and TRBJ1-6, with 7 bases fitting TRBD1. In germline, CDR1 is MNHEY, CDR2 SMNVEV (reference sequence). V dropped 2 bases and J dropped 9; count of bases not matched to a gene: 10. CDR3 size: 16 residues. This CDR3 reads CASSLRGTVPSSPLHF. The CDR3 nucleotides read TGTGCCAGCAGTTTAAGGGGGACAGTTCCTAGTTCACCCCTCCACTTT.

The chain recombines TRBV19 with TRBJ1-4; D is perhaps TRBD1 (6 bases). V lost 4 bases and J 3 bases, leaving 18 bases between the germline ends. The CDR3 loop spans 17 amino acids. CDR1 LNHDA and CDR2 SQIVND come from the germline V gene (reference sequence). The CDR3 DNA reads as TGTGCCAGTAGTAAAACTCCTCTGACAGGTCCTAATGAAAAACTGTTTTTT. Its protein is CASSKTPLTGPNEKLFF. Combining the CDR3 with reference TRBV19 and TRBJ1-4 gives the whole variable domain DGGITQSPKYLFRKEGQNVTLSCEQNLNHDAMYWYRQDPGQGLRLIYYSQIVNDFQKGDIAEGYSVSREKKESFPLTVTSAQKNPTAFYLCASSKTPLTGPNEKLFFGSGTQLSVL.

V gene TRBV9 combines with J gene TRBJ2-3; D is unclear. V dropped 4 bases and J dropped 4 bases, with 10 bases sitting between them. Germline CDR1 reads SGDLS; CDR2 reads YYNGEE. CDR3 size: 13 residues. The CDR3 sequence: CASSPLGADTQYF. The CDR3 DNA follows: TGTGCCAGCAGCCCCCTCGGTGCAGATACGCAGTATTTT.

This clone is a singleton in its sample. The chain has TRBV18 and TRBJ1-5; 7 bases align to TRBD1. Unmatched junction bases numbered 9, after V lost 0 bases and J lost 4 bases. The CDR3 runs to 17 residues. Germline CDR1 is KGHSH and CDR2 is LQKENI. The CDR3 spells CASSPPSGTAFNQPQHF. CDR3 DNA: TGTGCCAGCTCACCACCGTCGGGGACAGCCTTTAATCAGCCCCAGCATTTT.

The chain uses TRBV6-5 and TRBJ1-6; maybe TRBD1 (6 bases). Trimming cost V 6 bases and J 5 bases, with 11 bases left between them. The CDR3 is 14 residues long. Germline V gene sequence: CDR1 MNHEY, CDR2 SVGAGI. In DNA form, the CDR3 reads TGTGCCAGCAGCCGCTCAGGGGATAATTCACCCCTCCACTTT. This codes for CASSRSGDNSPLHF.

This clone was observed a few times. This chain connects TRBV6-5 to TRBJ1-2; D is unclear. The CDR3 extends over 12 amino acids. Trimming removed 8 bases from V and 6 bases from J, with 13 bases in between. In germline, CDR1 is MNHEY, CDR2 SVGAGI. The CDR3 coding sequence is TGTGCCAGCCGCCCGGGAAGTCATGGCTACACCTTC. Translated: CASRPGSHGYTF.